This T cell receptor (beta chain) was sequenced in a study of cytomegalovirus exposure and HLA in healthy donors. Across the study: A previous analysis identified approximately 110 million unique TCR beta sequences derived from around 200 million T cells. Broader study findings: In a later analysis, TCR beta V- and J-gene trimming showed a link to a missense DCLRE1C variant. As a later analysis revealed, the rate of TCR association differed by HLA locus, with DRB1 most and HLA-C fewest. A reported reduction in N-insertions relative to the roughly 670-donor mean was seen in an Asian-associated ancestry cluster in a later analysis.

Regarding this clone: The antigen is unknown.

Vbeta (60) and Jbeta (13) primers were used in the PCR. The protocol was immunoSEQ multiplex PCR, while the TCRdb copy is restricted to in-frame clones and leaves out a portion. The table lists roughly 56,000 clones, about 90% of them singletons, with approximately 1.5% in the top ten. This clonotype was sampled from a man between 18 and 35 years old in good health and CMV-seronegative. Sequenced sample: PBMCs.

In DNA form, the CDR3 reads TGTGCCAGCAGTGACGGGACTAGCGGGGGCTCAGATACGCAGTATTTT. Amino acid sequence: CASSDGTSGGSDTQYF. This sequence joins TRBV6-4 and TRBJ2-3; 14 bases fit TRBD2. Germline V CDR1 and CDR2: MRHNA, SNTAGT. Germline trimming cut 2 bases from V and 4 bases from J; bases unmatched to any gene: 2. There are 16 residues in the CDR3.